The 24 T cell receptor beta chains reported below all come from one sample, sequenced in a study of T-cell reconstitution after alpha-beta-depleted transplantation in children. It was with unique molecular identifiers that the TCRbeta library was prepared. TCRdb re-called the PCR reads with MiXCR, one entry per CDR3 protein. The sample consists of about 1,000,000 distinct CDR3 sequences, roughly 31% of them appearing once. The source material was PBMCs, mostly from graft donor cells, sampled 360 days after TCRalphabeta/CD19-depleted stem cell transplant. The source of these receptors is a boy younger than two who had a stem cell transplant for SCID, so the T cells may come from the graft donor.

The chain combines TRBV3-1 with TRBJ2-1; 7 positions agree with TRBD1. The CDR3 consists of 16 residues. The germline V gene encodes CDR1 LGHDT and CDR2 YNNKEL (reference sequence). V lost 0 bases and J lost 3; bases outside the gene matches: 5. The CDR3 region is CASSQDVGTVYNEQFF. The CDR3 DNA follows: TGTGCCAGCAGCCAAGACGTAGGGACAGTCTACAATGAGCAGTTCTTC.

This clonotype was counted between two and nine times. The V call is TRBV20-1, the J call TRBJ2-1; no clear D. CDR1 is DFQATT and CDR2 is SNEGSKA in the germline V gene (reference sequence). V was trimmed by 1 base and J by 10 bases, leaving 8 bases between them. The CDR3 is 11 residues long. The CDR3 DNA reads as TGCAGTGCTAGAGGTCCCGCCGAGCAGTTCTTC. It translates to CSARGPAEQFF.

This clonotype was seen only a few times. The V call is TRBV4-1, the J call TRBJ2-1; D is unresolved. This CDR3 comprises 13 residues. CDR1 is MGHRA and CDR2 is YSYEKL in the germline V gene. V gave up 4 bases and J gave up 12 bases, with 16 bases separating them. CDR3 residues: CASSPRSPEVQFF. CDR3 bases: TGCGCCAGCAGCCCTAGGTCCCCAGAAGTGCAGTTCTTC.

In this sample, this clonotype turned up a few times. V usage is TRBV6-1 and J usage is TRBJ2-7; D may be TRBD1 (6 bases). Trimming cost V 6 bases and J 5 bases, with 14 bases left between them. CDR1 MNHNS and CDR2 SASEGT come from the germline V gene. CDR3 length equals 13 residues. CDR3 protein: CASRLNREHEQYF. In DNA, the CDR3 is TGTGCCAGCAGGCTAAACAGGGAGCACGAGCAGTACTTC.

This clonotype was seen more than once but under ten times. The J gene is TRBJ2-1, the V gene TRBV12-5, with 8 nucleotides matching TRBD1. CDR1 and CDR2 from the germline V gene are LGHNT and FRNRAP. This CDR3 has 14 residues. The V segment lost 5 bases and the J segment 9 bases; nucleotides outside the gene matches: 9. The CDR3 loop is CASGPTTGGSEQFF. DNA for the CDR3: TGTGCTAGTGGTCCTACTACAGGGGGGAGTGAGCAGTTCTTC.

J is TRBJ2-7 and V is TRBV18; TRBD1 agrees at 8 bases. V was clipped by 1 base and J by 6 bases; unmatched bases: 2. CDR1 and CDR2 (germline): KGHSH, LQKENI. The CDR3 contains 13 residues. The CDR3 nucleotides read TGTGCCAGCTCACCACTCGGACAGGGCGAGCAGTACTTC. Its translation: CASSPLGQGEQYF.

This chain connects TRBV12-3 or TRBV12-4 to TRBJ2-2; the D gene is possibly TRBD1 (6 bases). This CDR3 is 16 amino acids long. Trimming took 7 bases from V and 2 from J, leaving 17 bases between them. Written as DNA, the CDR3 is TGTGCCAGCACTCGAGTGGGGGCCCTAAACACCGGGGAGCTGTTTTTT. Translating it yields CASTRVGALNTGELFF.

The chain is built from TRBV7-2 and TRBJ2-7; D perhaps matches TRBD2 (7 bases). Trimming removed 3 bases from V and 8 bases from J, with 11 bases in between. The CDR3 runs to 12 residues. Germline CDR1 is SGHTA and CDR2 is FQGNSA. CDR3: CASSFPGGKQYF. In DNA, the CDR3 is TGTGCCAGCAGCTTCCCGGGGGGCAAGCAGTACTTC.

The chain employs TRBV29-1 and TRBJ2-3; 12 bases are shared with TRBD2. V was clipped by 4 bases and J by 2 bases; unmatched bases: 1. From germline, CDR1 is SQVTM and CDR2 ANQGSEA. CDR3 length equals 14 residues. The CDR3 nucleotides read TGCAGCGTTGGGACTAGCGGGGCCACAGATACGCAGTATTTT. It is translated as CSVGTSGATDTQYF.

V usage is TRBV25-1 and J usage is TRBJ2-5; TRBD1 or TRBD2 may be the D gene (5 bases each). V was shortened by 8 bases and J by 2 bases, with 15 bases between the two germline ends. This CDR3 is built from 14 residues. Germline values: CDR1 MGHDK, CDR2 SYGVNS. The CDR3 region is CASWIPGRQETQYF. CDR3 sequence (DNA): TGTGCCAGCTGGATCCCGGGACGGCAAGAGACCCAGTACTTC.

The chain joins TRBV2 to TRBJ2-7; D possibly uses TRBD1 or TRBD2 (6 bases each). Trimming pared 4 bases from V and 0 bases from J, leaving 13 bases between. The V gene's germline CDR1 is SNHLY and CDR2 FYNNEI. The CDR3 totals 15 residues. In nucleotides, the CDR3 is TGTGCCAGCAGTGGGGGGGCCTGGCACTCCTACGAGCAGTACTTC. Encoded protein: CASSGGAWHSYEQYF.

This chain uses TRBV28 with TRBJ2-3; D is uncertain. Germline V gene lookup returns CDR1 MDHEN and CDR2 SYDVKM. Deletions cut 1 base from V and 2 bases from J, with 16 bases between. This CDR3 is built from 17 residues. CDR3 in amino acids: CASSLSSAGSITDTQYF. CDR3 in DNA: TGTGCCAGCAGTTTATCCTCCGCAGGCTCTATCACAGATACGCAGTATTTT.

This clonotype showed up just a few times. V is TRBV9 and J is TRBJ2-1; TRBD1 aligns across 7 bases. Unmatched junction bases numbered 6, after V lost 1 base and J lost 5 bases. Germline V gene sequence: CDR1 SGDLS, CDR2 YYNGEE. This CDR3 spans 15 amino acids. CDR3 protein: CASSVYWGTDNEQFF. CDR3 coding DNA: TGTGCCAGCAGCGTATATTGGGGGACAGACAATGAGCAGTTCTTC.

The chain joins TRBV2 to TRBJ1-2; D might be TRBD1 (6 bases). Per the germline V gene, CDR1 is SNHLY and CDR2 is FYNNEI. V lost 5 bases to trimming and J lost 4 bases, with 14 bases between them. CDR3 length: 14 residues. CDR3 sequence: CASSPEGVVYGYTF. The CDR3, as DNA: TGTGCCAGCAGTCCTGAGGGGGTAGTCTATGGCTACACCTTC.

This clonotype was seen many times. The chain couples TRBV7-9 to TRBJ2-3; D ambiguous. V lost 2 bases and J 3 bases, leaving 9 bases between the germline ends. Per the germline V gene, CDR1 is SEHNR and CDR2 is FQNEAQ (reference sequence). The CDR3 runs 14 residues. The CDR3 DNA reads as TGTGCCAGCAGCTTATCGGGCCTAACAGATACGCAGTATTTT. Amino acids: CASSLSGLTDTQYF.

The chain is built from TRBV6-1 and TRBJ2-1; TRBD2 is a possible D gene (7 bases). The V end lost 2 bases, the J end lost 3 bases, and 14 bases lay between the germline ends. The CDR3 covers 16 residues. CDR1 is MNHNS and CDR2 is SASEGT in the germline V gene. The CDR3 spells CASSERWEGVYNEQFF. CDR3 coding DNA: TGTGCCAGCAGTGAAAGGTGGGAGGGGGTCTACAATGAGCAGTTCTTC.

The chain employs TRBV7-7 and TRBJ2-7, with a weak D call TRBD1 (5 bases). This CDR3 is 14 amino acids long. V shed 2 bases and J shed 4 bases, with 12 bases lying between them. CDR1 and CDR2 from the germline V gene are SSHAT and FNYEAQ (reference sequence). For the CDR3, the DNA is TGTGCCAGCAGCTTACGTGACAGCCGATACGAGCAGTACTTC. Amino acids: CASSLRDSRYEQYF. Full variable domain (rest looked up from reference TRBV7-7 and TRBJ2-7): GAGVSQSPRYKVTKRGQDVTLRCDPISSHATLYWYQQALGQGPEFLTYFNYEAQPDKSGLPSDRFSAERPEGSISTLTIQRTEQRDSAMYRCASSLRDSRYEQYFGPGTRLTVT.

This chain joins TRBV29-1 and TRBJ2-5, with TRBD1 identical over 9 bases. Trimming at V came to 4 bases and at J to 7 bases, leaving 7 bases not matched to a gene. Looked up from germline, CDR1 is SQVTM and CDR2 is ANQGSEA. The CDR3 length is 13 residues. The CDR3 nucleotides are TGCAGCGTTGTATACAGGGGGCGCGGGACCCAGTACTTC. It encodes CSVVYRGRGTQYF.

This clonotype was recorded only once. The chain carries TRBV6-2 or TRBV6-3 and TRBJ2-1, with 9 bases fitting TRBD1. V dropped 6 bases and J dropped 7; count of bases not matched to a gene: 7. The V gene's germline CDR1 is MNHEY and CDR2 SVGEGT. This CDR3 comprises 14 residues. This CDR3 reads CASRKQGARNEQFF. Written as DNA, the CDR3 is TGTGCCAGCAGAAAACAGGGGGCTCGGAATGAGCAGTTCTTC.

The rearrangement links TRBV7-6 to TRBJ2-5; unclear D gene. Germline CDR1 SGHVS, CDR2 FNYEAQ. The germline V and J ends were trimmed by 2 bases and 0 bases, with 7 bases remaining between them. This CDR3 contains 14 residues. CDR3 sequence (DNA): TGTGCCAGCAGCTTAAGTTGGAACCAAGAGACCCAGTACTTC. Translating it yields CASSLSWNQETQYF.

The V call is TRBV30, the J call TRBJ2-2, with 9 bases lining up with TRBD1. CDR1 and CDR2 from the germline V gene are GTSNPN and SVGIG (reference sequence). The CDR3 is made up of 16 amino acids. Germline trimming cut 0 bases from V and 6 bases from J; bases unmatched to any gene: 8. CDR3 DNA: TGTGCCTGGAGTGTGCCCGGGACAGGGTTCCCCGGGGAGCTGTTTTTT. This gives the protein CAWSVPGTGFPGELFF.

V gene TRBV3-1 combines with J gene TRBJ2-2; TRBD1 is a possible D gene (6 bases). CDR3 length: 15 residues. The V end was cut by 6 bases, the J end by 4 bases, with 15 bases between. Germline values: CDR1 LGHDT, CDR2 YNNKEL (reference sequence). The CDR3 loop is CASSPLIQGTGELFF. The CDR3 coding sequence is TGTGCCAGCAGTCCTCTCATACAGGGCACCGGGGAGCTGTTTTTT.

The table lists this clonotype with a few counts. The CDR3 is CASSQGPGTYHPDTQYF. The CDR3 DNA sequence: TGTGCCAGCAGCCAAGGCCCCGGGACCTACCACCCAGATACGCAGTATTTT. The chain uses TRBV3-1 and TRBJ2-3; D could derive from TRBD1 or TRBD2 (5 bases each). Trimming left V 1 base short and J 4 bases short, with 18 bases between. This CDR3 comprises 17 residues. The germline gives CDR1 LGHDT, CDR2 YNNKEL (reference sequence).

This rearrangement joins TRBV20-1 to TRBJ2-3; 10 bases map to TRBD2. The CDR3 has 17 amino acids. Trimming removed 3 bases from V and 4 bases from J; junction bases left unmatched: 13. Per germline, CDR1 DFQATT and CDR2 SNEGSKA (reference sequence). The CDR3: CSARPPTAGGPSDTQYF. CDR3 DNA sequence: TGCAGTGCTAGGCCCCCTACAGCGGGGGGGCCATCAGATACGCAGTATTTT.